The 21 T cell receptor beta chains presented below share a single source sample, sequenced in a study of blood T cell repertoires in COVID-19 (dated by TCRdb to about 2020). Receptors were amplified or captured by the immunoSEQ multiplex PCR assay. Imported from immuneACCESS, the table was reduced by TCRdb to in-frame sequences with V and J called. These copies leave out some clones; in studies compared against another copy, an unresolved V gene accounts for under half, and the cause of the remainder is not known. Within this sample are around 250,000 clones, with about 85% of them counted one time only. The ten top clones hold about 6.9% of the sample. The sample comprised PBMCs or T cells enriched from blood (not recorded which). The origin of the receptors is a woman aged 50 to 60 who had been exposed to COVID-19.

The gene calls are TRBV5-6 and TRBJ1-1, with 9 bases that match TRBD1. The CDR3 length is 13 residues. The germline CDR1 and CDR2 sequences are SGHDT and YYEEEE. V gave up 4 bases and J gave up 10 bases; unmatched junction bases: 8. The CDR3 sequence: CASSPNRGQVAFF. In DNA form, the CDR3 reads TGTGCCAGCAGCCCGAACAGGGGGCAGGTAGCTTTCTTT.

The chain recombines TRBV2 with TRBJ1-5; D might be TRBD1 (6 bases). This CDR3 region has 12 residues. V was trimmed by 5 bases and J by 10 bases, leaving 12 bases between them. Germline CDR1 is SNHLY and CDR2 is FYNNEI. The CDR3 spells CASSWQGNPQHF. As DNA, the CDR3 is TGTGCCAGCAGTTGGCAGGGGAACCCCCAGCATTTT. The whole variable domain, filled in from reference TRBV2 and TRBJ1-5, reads EPEVTQTPSHQVTQMGQEVILRCVPISNHLYFYWYRQILGQKVEFLVSFYNNEISEKSEIFDDQFSVERPDGSNFTLKIRSTKLEDSAMYFCASSWQGNPQHFGDGTRLSIL.

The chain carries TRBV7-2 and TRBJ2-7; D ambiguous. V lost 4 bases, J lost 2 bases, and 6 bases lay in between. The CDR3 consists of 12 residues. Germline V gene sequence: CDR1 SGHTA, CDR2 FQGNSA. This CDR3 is CASSSPAYEQYF. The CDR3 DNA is TGTGCCAGCAGCTCCCCTGCCTACGAGCAGTACTTC.

The CDR3 sequence: CASSIRGGGDEQFF. The DNA for the CDR3 is TGTGCCAGTAGTATTAGAGGGGGCGGGGATGAGCAGTTCTTC. The V gene is TRBV19, the J gene TRBJ2-1, with D possibly TRBD1 on 7 matching bases. Germline V gives CDR1 LNHDA, CDR2 SQIVND (reference sequence). Trimming took 3 bases from V and 8 from J, leaving 14 bases between them. CDR3 size: 14 residues. Based on the CDR3 plus reference TRBV19 and TRBJ2-1, the full variable domain is DGGITQSPKYLFRKEGQNVTLSCEQNLNHDAMYWYRQDPGQGLRLIYYSQIVNDFQKGDIAEGYSVSREKKESFPLTVTSAQKNPTAFYLCASSIRGGGDEQFFGPGTRLTVL.

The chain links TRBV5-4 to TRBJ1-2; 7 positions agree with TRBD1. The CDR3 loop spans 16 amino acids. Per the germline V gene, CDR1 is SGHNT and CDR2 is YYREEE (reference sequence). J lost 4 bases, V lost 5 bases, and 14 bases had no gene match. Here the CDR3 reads CASSHMRQGRLYGYTF. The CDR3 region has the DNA TGTGCCAGCAGTCATATGCGACAGGGACGGCTCTATGGCTACACCTTC.

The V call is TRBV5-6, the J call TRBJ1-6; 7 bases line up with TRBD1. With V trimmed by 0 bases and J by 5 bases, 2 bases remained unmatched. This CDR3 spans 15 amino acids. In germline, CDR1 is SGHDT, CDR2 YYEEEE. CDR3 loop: CASSLGDRDNSPLHF. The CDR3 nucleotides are TGTGCCAGCAGCTTGGGGGACAGAGATAATTCACCCCTCCACTTT.

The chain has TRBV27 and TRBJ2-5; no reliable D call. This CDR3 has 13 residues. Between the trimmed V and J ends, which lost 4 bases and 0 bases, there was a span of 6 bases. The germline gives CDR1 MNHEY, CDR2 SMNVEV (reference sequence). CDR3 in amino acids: CASSYEDQETQYF. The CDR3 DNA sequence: TGTGCCAGCAGTTACGAGGACCAAGAGACCCAGTACTTC.

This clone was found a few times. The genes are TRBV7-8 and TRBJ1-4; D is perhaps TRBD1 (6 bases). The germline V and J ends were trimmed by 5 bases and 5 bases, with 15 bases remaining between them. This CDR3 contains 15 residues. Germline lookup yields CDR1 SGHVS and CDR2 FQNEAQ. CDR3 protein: CASSAYRVANEKLFF. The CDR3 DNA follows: TGTGCCAGCAGCGCCTACAGGGTGGCCAATGAAAAACTGTTTTTT. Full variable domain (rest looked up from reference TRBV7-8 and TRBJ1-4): GAGVSQSPRYKVAKRGQDVALRCDPISGHVSLFWYQQALGQGPEFLTYFQNEAQLDKSGLPSDRFFAERPEGSVSTLKIQRTQQEDSAVYLCASSAYRVANEKLFFGSGTQLSVL.

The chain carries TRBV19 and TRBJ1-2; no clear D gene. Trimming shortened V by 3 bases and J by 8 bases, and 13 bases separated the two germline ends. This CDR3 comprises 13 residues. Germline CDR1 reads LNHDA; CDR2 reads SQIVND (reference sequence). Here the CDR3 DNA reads TGTGCCAGTAGTATCCGAGGGCAGGACGGCTACACCTTC. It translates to CASSIRGQDGYTF.

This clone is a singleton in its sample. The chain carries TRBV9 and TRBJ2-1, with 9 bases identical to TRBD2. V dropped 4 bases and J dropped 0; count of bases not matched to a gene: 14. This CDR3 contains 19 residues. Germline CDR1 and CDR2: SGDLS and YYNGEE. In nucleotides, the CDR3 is TGTGCCAGCAGCCCCCGGATATATAGCGGGGGCCACTCCTACAATGAGCAGTTCTTC. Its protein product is CASSPRIYSGGHSYNEQFF.

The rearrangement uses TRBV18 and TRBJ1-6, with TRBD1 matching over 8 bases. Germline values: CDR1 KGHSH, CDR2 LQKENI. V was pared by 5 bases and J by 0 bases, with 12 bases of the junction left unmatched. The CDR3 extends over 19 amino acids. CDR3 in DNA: TGTGCCAGCTCATTCCAACGACAGGGGCAAAGCTCCTATAATTCACCCCTCCACTTT. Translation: CASSFQRQGQSSYNSPLHF.

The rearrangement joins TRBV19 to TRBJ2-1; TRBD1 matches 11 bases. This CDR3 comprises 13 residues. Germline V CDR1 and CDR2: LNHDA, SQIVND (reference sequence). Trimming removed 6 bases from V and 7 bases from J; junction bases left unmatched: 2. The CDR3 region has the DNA TGTGCCAGTAGCGGACAGGGGGCGAATGAGCAGTTCTTC. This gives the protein CASSGQGANEQFF. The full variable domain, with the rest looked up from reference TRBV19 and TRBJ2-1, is DGGITQSPKYLFRKEGQNVTLSCEQNLNHDAMYWYRQDPGQGLRLIYYSQIVNDFQKGDIAEGYSVSREKKESFPLTVTSAQKNPTAFYLCASSGQGANEQFFGPGTRLTVL.

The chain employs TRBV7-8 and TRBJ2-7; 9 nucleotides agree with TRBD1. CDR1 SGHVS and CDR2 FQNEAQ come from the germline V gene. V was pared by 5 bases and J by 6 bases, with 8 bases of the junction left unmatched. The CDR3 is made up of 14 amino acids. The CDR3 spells CASSARTGGSEQYF. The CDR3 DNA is TGTGCCAGCAGCGCCCGAACAGGGGGCAGCGAGCAGTACTTC. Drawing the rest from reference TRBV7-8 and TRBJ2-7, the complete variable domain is GAGVSQSPRYKVAKRGQDVALRCDPISGHVSLFWYQQALGQGPEFLTYFQNEAQLDKSGLPSDRFFAERPEGSVSTLKIQRTQQEDSAVYLCASSARTGGSEQYFGPGTRLTVT.

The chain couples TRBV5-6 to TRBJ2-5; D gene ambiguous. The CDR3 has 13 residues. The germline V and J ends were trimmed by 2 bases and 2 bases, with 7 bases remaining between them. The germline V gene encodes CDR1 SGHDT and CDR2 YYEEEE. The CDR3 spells CASSLRGQETQYF. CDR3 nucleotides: TGTGCCAGCAGCTTACGCGGACAAGAGACCCAGTACTTC.

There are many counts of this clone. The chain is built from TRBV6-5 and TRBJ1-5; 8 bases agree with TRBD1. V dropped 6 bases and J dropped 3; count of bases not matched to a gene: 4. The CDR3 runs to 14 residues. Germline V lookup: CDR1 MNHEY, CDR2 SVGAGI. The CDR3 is CASRGDRINQPQHF. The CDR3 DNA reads TGTGCCAGCAGGGGGGACAGGATCAATCAGCCCCAGCATTTT.

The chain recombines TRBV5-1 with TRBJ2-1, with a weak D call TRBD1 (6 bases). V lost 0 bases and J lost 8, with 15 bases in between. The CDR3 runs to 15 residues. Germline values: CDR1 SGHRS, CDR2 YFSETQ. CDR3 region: CASSLGRGGLDEQFF. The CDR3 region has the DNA TGCGCCAGCAGCTTGGGCAGGGGCGGTTTGGATGAGCAGTTCTTC.

CDR3 amino acids: CASSESHGIDTQYF. The CDR3 bases are TGTGCCAGCAGTGAATCTCACGGGATCGATACGCAGTATTTT. The rearrangement links TRBV25-1 to TRBJ2-3, with D maybe TRBD2 (5 bases). The CDR3 runs to 14 residues. V gave up 1 base and J gave up 6 bases, with 11 bases separating them. The V gene's germline CDR1 is MGHDK and CDR2 SYGVNS.

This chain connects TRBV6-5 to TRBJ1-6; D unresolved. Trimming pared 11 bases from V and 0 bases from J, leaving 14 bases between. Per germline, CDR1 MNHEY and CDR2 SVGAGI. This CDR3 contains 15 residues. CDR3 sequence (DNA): TGTGCCCACACGAGGGATAGCTCCTATAATTCACCCCTCCACTTT. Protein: CAHTRDSSYNSPLHF.

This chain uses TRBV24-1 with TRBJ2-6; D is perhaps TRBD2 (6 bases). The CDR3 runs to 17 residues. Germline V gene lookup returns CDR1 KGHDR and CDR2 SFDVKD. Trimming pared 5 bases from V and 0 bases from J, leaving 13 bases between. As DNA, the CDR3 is TGTGCCACCAGTGCCGGGACTCGTGACTCTGGGGCCAACGTCCTGACTTTC. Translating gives CATSAGTRDSGANVLTF.

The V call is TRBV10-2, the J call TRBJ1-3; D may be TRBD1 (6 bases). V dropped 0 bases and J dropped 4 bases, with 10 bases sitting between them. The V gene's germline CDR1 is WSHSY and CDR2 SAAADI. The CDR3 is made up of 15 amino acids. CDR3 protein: CASSESAGAGNTIYF. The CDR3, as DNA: TGCGCCAGCAGTGAGTCGGCGGGGGCGGGAAACACCATATATTTT.

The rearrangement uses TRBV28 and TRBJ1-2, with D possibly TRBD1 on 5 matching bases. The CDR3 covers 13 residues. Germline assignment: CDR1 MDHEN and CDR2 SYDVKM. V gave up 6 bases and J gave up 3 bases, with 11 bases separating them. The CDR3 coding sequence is TGTGCCAGCAGGTTCACAGGACACTATGGCTACACCTTC. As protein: CASRFTGHYGYTF.